These 9 T cell receptor beta chains were sequenced from one sample in a study of blood T cells in healthy people across ages. Next came a second PCR, run for about 7 to 12 cycles, which used a sample-barcoded 5' primer along with a J-beta primer mix. TCRdb re-called the 5' RACE reads with MiXCR, one entry per CDR3 protein. In the table there are about 930,000 distinct CDR3 sequences, 25% to 30% of which are singletons. The sample also formed part of further work on T cells of mothers and their children.

Input material: blood. The receptors derive from a woman in her thirties or forties in good health.

The rearrangement links TRBV20-1 to TRBJ1-5; no clear D. The CDR3 is 12 amino acids. Deletions cut 2 bases from V and 3 bases from J, with 5 bases between. Germline CDR1 and CDR2: DFQATT and SNEGSKA (reference sequence). The CDR3 region is CSARQHNQPQHF. The CDR3 region has the DNA TGCAGTGCTAGACAGCACAATCAGCCCCAGCATTTT.

This clonotype appeared a few times. V usage is TRBV9 and J usage is TRBJ2-1; no clear D gene. The CDR3 sequence is 17 residues long. Germline lookup yields CDR1 SGDLS and CDR2 YYNGEE. Trimming took off 0 bases at V and 7 bases at J, with 20 bases between the two ends. The CDR3 DNA is TGTGCCAGCAGCGTAGTAGTAGGTAACAGATTAGGAAATGAGCAGTTCTTC. Translation gives CASSVVVGNRLGNEQFF.

This chain joins TRBV4-3 and TRBJ2-3, with 9 bases lining up with TRBD2. This CDR3 has 16 residues. The germline gives CDR1 LGHNA, CDR2 YSLEER. With V trimmed by 4 bases and J by 2 bases, 7 bases remained unmatched. The CDR3 coding sequence is TGCGCCAGCAGCCGATTAGCGGGGGCCCTCACAGATACGCAGTATTTT. Translated, it gives CASSRLAGALTDTQYF.

The chain carries TRBV7-2 and TRBJ2-5; TRBD2 might be the D (5 bases). V was clipped by 6 bases and J by 5 bases, with 13 bases between them. Germline V gene data show CDR1 as SGHTA and CDR2 as FQGNSA. The CDR3 has 13 residues. The DNA of the CDR3 is TGTGCCAGCAGTCTAGCCTACTCGGAGACCCAGTACTTC. It translates to CASSLAYSETQYF.

V is TRBV6-5 and J is TRBJ1-5; TRBD1 aligns across 9 bases. Unmatched junction bases numbered 3, after V lost 8 bases and J lost 4 bases. The CDR3 spans 13 residues. The germline gives CDR1 MNHEY, CDR2 SVGAGI. CDR3 bases: TGTGCCAGCGGAGGGACAGGGAATCAGCCCCAGCATTTT. Its translation is CASGGTGNQPQHF.

V usage is TRBV20-1 and J usage is TRBJ2-7; D may match TRBD1 or TRBD2 (5 bases each). The CDR3 runs to 13 residues. With 7 bases removed from V and 0 bases from J, the gap between germline ends came to 13 bases. Per the germline V gene, CDR1 is DFQATT and CDR2 is SNEGSKA (reference sequence). The CDR3 sequence is CSVRDRDSYEQYF. The DNA of the CDR3 is TGCAGTGTCAGGGACCGGGACTCCTACGAGCAGTACTTC.

This chain connects TRBV5-6 to TRBJ2-7; the D gene is possibly TRBD1 (6 bases). Germline-derived CDR1 and CDR2 are SGHDT and YYEEEE. V lost 4 bases, J lost 3 bases, and 14 bases lay in between. The CDR3 runs to 14 residues. DNA for the CDR3: TGTGCCAGCAGCGGTCGACAGGTCATCTACGAGCAGTACTTC. This translates into CASSGRQVIYEQYF.

This clonotype was seen a few times. The chain joins TRBV28 to TRBJ1-2; D gene ambiguous. The CDR3 is 13 amino acids. Germline V CDR1 and CDR2: MDHEN, SYDVKM. Trimming took 2 bases from V and 8 from J, leaving 12 bases between them. This CDR3 is CASSLAGSRGYTF. As DNA, the CDR3 is TGTGCCAGCAGTTTAGCAGGCAGTCGGGGCTACACCTTC.

This clonotype has a count of ten or more. The chain employs TRBV3-1 and TRBJ1-1; D unresolved. The germline CDR1 and CDR2 sequences are LGHDT and YNNKEL (reference sequence). CDR3 length: 12 amino acids. V was shortened by 2 bases and J by 3 bases, with 4 bases between the two germline ends. The CDR3 region has the DNA TGTGCCAGCAGCCAATTCGACACTGAAGCTTTCTTT. Its translation is CASSQFDTEAFF.